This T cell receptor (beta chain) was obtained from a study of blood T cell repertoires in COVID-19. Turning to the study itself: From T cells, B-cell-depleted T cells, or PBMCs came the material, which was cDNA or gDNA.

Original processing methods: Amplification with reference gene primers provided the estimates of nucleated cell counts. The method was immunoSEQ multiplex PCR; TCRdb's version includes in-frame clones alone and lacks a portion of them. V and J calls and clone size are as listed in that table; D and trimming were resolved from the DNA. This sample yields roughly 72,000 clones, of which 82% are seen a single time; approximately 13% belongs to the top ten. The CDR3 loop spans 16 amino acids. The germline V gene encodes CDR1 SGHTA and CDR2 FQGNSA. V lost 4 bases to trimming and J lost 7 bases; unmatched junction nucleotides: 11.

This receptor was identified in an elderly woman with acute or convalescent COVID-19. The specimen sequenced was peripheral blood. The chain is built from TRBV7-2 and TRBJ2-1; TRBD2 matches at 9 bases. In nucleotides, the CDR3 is TGTGCCAGCAGCTCTACCTGGGAGCGGGAGGAGAATGAGCAGTTCTTC. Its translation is CASSSTWEREENEQFF.